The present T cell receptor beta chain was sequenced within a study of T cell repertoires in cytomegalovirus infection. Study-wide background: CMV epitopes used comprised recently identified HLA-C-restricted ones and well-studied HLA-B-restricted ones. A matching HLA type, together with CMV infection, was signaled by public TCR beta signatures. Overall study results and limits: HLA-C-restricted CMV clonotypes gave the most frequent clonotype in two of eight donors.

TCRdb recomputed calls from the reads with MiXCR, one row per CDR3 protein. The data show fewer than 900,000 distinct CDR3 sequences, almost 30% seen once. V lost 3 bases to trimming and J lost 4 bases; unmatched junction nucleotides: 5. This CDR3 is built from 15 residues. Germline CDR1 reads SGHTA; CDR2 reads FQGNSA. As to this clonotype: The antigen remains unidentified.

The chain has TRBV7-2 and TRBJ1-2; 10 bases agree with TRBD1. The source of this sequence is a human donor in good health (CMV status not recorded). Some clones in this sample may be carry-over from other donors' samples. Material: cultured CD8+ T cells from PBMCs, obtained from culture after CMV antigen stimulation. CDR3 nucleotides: TGTGCCAGCAGCTTGTGGACAGGGGGGGTCTATGGCTACACCTTC. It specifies CASSLWTGGVYGYTF.